Sequencing of this T cell receptor beta chain was carried out in a study of cytomegalovirus exposure and HLA in healthy donors (dated by TCRdb to the late 2010s). Study-level background: In an earlier analysis of 450 to 750 of the donors, approximately 260 Gb of sequence data and just under 120 million unique TCR beta sequences from roughly 180 million T cells were reported. An early release that covered about 600 HLA-typed donors contained about 300 gigabases of sequencing data and roughly 84 million unique TCR sequences. Of the roughly 400 genotyped donors, 65% to 90% fell in the genetic ancestry cluster associated with self-reported Caucasian donors. The aim of the study was to test whether cataloging public T cell receptors could identify signatures of past pathogen exposure. The study profiled the T cell repertoires of around 700 subjects by immunosequencing and related them to cytomegalovirus serostatus. A separate validation cohort of 100 to 150 different subjects was used in addition to the 666-subject first cohort. To predict cytomegalovirus infection status, the study combined high-throughput TCR immunosequencing, statistical association of individual TCRs with disease status, and machine learning. To study patterns of TCR occurrence, a later analysis re-analyzed previously published TCR beta repertoires from 500 to 850 donors and added high-resolution HLA genotyping. In the later analysis, no new phenotypic data were used to find candidate immune exposures; instead, reliance was placed on TCR beta sequences and their occurrence across donors. An earlier analysis of about 600 of the donors used high-throughput TCR beta sequencing to judge whether each TCR beta V gene segment behaved as functional or pseudogenic. Donor age, sex, ethnicity and CMV serostatus were compiled alongside the repertoire data. A later genetic analysis used genome-wide SNP genotypes for about 60% of the roughly 700 donors, treating that subset as a discovery cohort. Every repertoire in the discovery cohort had been generated on one and the same sequencing platform. HLA typing covered class I and class II loci at four-digit resolution. Typing coverage varied by locus: roughly 620-630 donors for A, B, C, DRB1 and DQB1; more than 500 for DQA1; about 570 for DPA1; fewer than 480 for DPB1. A few DR-DQ haplotypes were handled as single units for association and clustering because linkage in the cohort was strong. On average, 235,054 unique TCR beta nucleotide sequences were sequenced per donor among more than 350 genotyped donors of the cohort, with about 17% of those sequences being non-productive.

Here is what the overall study found, with its caveats: When HLA alleles, especially DR and DQ, strongly co-occurred, attributing TCR associations to individual alleles was difficult. The authors suggested that the approach could potentially be extended to other disease states and immunological phenotypes. An association between a missense DCLRE1C variant and V-gene and J-gene trimming of TCR beta chains was found in a later genetic analysis and replicated in an independent cohort. At a false discovery rate of 0.05, a later analysis linked roughly 17,000 TCR beta sequences to specific HLA alleles. Several of the top co-occurrence clusters appeared to be linked to parvovirus B19, influenza, CMV and Epstein-Barr virus, according to a later analysis. A further reported finding was that TCR beta sequences accurately predicted the HLA-A and HLA-B alleles for most subjects in the first cohort. In a later analysis, HLA-associated TCR beta chains showed more clonal expansion and lower generation probabilities than non-associated chains that were equally common. Most TCR sequences were observed very rarely across donors, whereas some public TCRs were present in many individuals. A few of the identified cytomegalovirus-associated TCR beta chains were confirmed in vitro to be specific for cytomegalovirus antigens. According to a later analysis, TCR association rates differed among HLA loci, with DRB1 alleles showing the most associated TCRs and HLA-C alleles showing the fewest. A cluster of highly shared sequence variants was judged likely to represent a technical artifact of the sequencing pipeline. Because counts were too low, roughly 17 rarely observed V segments, including chromosome 9 orphons, were left out of the earlier analysis of some 600 of the donors. For the cohort, immune exposure information was limited to CMV serostatus. A later analysis found that most CMV-associated TCR beta chains appeared HLA-restricted, with HLA associations seemingly driven largely by CMV exposure. Because some donors lacked HLA typing at each locus, the association tests relied only on the typed subset. In an earlier analysis of about 600 of the donors, most TCR beta V segments appeared in productive rearrangements about 87% or about 30% of the time, broadly matching IMGT annotations. The study listed 150 to 200 TCR beta chains as associated with cytomegalovirus. According to a later genetic analysis, donors in an Asian-associated ancestry cluster had fewer N-insertions in productive TCRs than the approximately 670-donor mean. The classifier was reported to diagnose cytomegalovirus status with high specificity and sensitivity in both the original and validation cohorts. Presence/absence analyses assumed roughly uniform sequencing depth across donors, an assumption that may not hold. Linkage disequilibrium might explain the correlated functional status among segregating V segments, but an unknown experimental factor could not be ruled out. This cohort had only TCR beta chains sequenced, and the lack of alpha or paired-chain data limited which features could be detected.

Worth noting for this clone: Its target antigen remains unknown. The input lacks base qualities; no much larger clone sits a single base away.

Libraries were made using the immunoSEQ multiplex PCR assay. The multiplex PCR relied on a mix of 60 forward primers for TCR Vbeta segments and 13 reverse primers for TCR Jbeta segments. A multiplex PCR assay on genomic DNA amplified the CDR3 region of rearranged TCR beta genes. On the Illumina HiSeq System, the amplified TCR beta libraries were sequenced as 87-base-pair reads. On the authors' methods: A later analysis counted approximately 84 million unique TCR beta chains across the 670 or so repertoires, and 9.5 million to 11 million of these chains were shared by at least two donors. To remove PCR and sequencing errors, raw reads were error-corrected and collapsed into unique sequences using a nearest-neighbor algorithm that merged closely related sequences. To assign V, D and J gene segments, CDR3 sequences were aligned to IMGT reference sequences. For a sequence to be retained, a match of at least six nucleotides was required to both a V gene segment and a J gene segment. A rearrangement counted as productive if the CDR3 had no stop codons and remained in frame with V and J, and every other rearrangement counted as non-productive. Following IMGT convention, CDR3 was defined as the stretch from the second conserved V-encoded cysteine to the conserved J-encoded phenylalanine. The earlier analysis of about 530 of the donors excluded any sequence lacking an unambiguous match to a single V gene segment. In an earlier analysis of 500 to 750 of the donors, V segments were called functional above 56.7% productive rearrangements and were called segregating when the between-donor standard deviation exceeded 5%. A statistical classification framework was developed to diagnose cytomegalovirus status using the catalog of TCR beta chain sequences. V and J gene assignment, in a later analysis, came from comparing TCR nucleotide sequences with IMGT/GENE-DB human TR gene sequences. Using the TCRdist pipeline, a later analysis assigned CDR3 sequences along with most-parsimonious VDJ recombination scenarios. In a later analysis, every TCR beta chain was defined by the combination of its CDR3 amino acid sequence and its V-gene family, and reads without a unique V-gene family were dropped. A later analysis removed roughly 590 highly shared, low-generation-probability nucleotide sequences to deal with suspected cross-contamination and a sequencing artifact. In a later analysis, a clonal expansion index was calculated for each public chain from normalized within-repertoire ranks of inferred template counts. In a later analysis, generation probabilities were computed with a VDJ recombination model fitted to out-of-frame rearrangements, and the resulting probabilities were checked against IGoR. Hypergeometric tests were used in a later analysis to score TCR-TCR, TCR-HLA and TCR-CMV co-occurrence, with a repertoire-size bias correction applied to the TCR pairs. In a later analysis, false discovery rates were estimated by permuting HLA or CMV assignments 20 times. In a later analysis, co-occurring TCRs were grouped with DBSCAN, and TCRdist sequence similarity was added when clustering was performed within HLA-allele-positive subsets. Repertoires with fewer than 30,000 or more than 120,000 public chains were left out of co-occurrence clustering, as were about 5 repertoires with anomalous nucleotide sharing. TCRdb holds this immuneACCESS table with in-frame rearrangements only. Some clones are missing; in checked studies, unresolved V genes explain under half, and the rest has no known cause. V, J and clone size derive from that table, while D and trimming were established from the DNA sequence. Across this sample there are 50,000 to 70,000 clones, with less than 65% seen only once. The ten largest account for about 3% of the sample.

The cohort consisted of some 670 healthy bone marrow donors. At the time of sampling, every cohort member was nominally healthy, though immune exposures that went unrecorded were likely present. The donor was CMV seronegative and belonged to the group of several hundred seronegative cohort members. Every donor gave a peripheral blood sample, and the peripheral blood mononuclear cells from that sample were used for TCR beta sequencing. Genomic DNA was extracted from the blood cell samples with the Qiagen DNeasy Blood Extraction Kit. This sequence was found in a man aged 25 to 45 in good health and CMV-seronegative. The sample comprised PBMCs.

The CDR3 region reads CASSYSGRGSSYEQYF. The sequenced DNA is TGTGCCAGCAGTTACTCCGGACGGGGGAGCTCCTACGAGCAGTACTTC. The chain was built from TRBV6-5 and TRBJ2-7; matching of 6 bases hints at TRBD2 as the D gene. The V end loses 0 bases and the J end loses 0 bases, and a stretch of 12 bases separates them. From cysteine to phenylalanine, the CDR3 is 16 amino acids long. Only the CDR3 DNA is retained, 48 bases long and in frame from the first base. The germline V gene gives CDR1 as MNHEY and CDR2 as SVGAGI.